This T cell receptor (beta chain) comes out of a study of human T cells and chemical hapten exposure. V shed 5 bases and J shed 3 bases, with 14 bases lying between them. This CDR3 region has 14 residues. Germline lookup yields CDR1 DFQATT and CDR2 SNEGSKA (reference sequence). About this clonotype: The antigen is unknown.

MiXCR, applied by TCRdb to the RACE reads, yields one record per CDR3 protein. The data contain about 78,000 distinct CDR3 sequences, 8.5% to 9% of them singletons. Time point defined: patch test 2, 6 weeks after DPC sensitization. Described treatment: therapeutic diphenylcyclopropenone sensitization with weekly scalp DPC. Study-wide findings and caveats: With DPC sensitization, TCRs exceeding 1 in 1000 frequency showed no change.

This specimen consisted of whole blood, obtained in connection with sensitization to the hapten diphenylcyclopropenone (DPC). This TCR derives from a woman aged 45-65 years with alopecia areata. Some clones in this sample may be carry-over from other donors' samples. V and J are TRBV20-1 and TRBJ2-1; no reliable D call. The CDR3, as DNA: TGCAGTGCTCGTCACTGGAGAATCTACAATGAGCAGTTCTTC. Amino acids: CSARHWRIYNEQFF.